The 2 T cell receptor beta chains below all came from one sample that was sequenced in a study of blood T cell repertoires in COVID-19. Only in-frame clones appear in the TCRdb table, and some are missing; sequencing was by immunoSEQ multiplex PCR. Here the sample spans approximately 38,000 clones, 87% being singletons. Sequencing was carried out using peripheral blood. The receptors here all came from a man aged 55 to 70 with COVID-19, enrolled during active disease.

This chain joins TRBV5-4 and TRBJ2-7, with a possible D match to TRBD1 (5 bases). Germline V lookup: CDR1 SGHNT, CDR2 YYREEE (reference sequence). Between the trimmed V and J ends, which lost 0 bases and 2 bases, there was a span of 21 bases. CDR3 size: 18 residues. The DNA of the CDR3 is TGTGCCAGCAGCTTGGGCCGCTCCACCCAGGGTACCACCTACGAGCAGTACTTC. It yields the protein CASSLGRSTQGTTYEQYF.

This chain links TRBV30 with TRBJ2-1, with 14 nucleotides matching TRBD2. V shed 1 base and J 7 bases; nucleotides not matched to a gene: 6. The CDR3 totals 16 residues. Germline V CDR1 and CDR2: GTSNPN, SVGIG (reference sequence). The CDR3 DNA reads as TGTGCCTGGAGTGCACGGACTAGCGGGAGGAGGAATGAGCAGTTCTTC. Encoded protein: CAWSARTSGRRNEQFF.